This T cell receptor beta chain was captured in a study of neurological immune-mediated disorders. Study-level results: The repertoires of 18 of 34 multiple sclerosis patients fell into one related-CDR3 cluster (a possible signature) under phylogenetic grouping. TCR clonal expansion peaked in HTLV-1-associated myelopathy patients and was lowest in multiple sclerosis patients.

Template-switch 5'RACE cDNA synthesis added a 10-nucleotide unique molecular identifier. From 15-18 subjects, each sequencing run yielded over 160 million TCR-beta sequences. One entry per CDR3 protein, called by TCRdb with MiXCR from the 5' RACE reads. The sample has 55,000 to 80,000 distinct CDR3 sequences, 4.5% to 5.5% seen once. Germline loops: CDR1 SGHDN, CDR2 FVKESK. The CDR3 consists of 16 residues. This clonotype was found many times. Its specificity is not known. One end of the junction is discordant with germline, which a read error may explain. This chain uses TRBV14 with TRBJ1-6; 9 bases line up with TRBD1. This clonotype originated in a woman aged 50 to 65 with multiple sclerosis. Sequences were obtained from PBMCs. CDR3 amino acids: CASSEQGASYNSPLNF. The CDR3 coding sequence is TGTGCCAGCAGCGAACAGGGGGCCTCTTATAATTCACCCCTCAACTTT.